The 9 T cell receptor beta chains reported below all come from one sample, sequenced in a study of vaccination and CD4 T cells after COVID-19. Treatment described: approximately nine-day PBMC culture with coronavirus spike peptide pools or control peptides (ViraFEST assay). Cultured CD4+ T-cell DNA underwent Oncomine TCR Beta short-read sequencing. Each CDR3 protein gets one entry after TCRdb re-called the PCR reads with MiXCR. The data show nearly 15,000 distinct CDR3 sequences, with more than 25% seen just once and about 25% held by the top ten. Their antigens remain unidentified. Sequenced input: cultured CD4+ T cells from blood. All receptors derive from a human donor with COVID-19.

This chain connects TRBV7-2 to TRBJ2-5, with 10 bases fitting TRBD2. Trimming at V came to 0 bases and at J to 5 bases, leaving 9 bases not matched to a gene. The CDR3 runs 17 residues. Germline V gene lookup returns CDR1 SGHTA and CDR2 FQGNSA. For the CDR3, the DNA is TGTGCCAGCAGCTTAGCGTTAGCGGGGGGCAATCGGGAGACCCAGTACTTC. It yields the protein CASSLALAGGNRETQYF.

The V and J genes are TRBV6-4 and TRBJ2-3; D might be TRBD1 (6 bases). The germline V gene encodes CDR1 MRHNA and CDR2 SNTAGT. This CDR3 comprises 17 residues. Trimming removed 2 bases from V and 0 bases from J, with 15 bases in between. The DNA of the CDR3 is TGTGCCAGCAGTGACCCGAATGACAGGTTCAGCACAGATACGCAGTATTTT. This translates into CASSDPNDRFSTDTQYF.

The chain recombines TRBV5-8 with TRBJ2-2; TRBD1 agrees at 9 bases. This CDR3 contains 15 residues. Germline V CDR1 and CDR2: SGHTS, YDEGEE. V shed 4 bases, J shed 3 bases, and the junction held 4 bases outside the gene matches. CDR3 in amino acids: CASSRRTGDTGELFF. The CDR3 DNA reads TGTGCCAGCAGCCGGAGGACAGGGGACACCGGGGAGCTGTTTTTT.

This chain connects TRBV15 to TRBJ1-6, with D maybe TRBD1 (5 bases). Germline V lookup: CDR1 LNHNV, CDR2 YYDKDF (reference sequence). V was shortened by 0 bases and J by 15 bases, with 15 bases between the two germline ends. The CDR3 spans 14 residues. This CDR3 reads CATSRDSLPGLLHF. CDR3 coding DNA: TGTGCCACCAGCAGAGATAGCCTCCCGGGACTCCTCCACTTT.

The chain joins TRBV19 to TRBJ2-1; D may be TRBD2 (5 bases). V was shortened by 1 base and J by 0 bases, with 10 bases between the two germline ends. Germline CDR1 is LNHDA and CDR2 is SQIVND (reference sequence). This CDR3 contains 16 residues. The CDR3 nucleotides read TGTGCCAGTAGTATAGGGCCTAGCCTCTCCTACAATGAGCAGTTCTTC. The encoded protein is CASSIGPSLSYNEQFF.

This clonotype has only a few counts. The gene calls are TRBV7-2 and TRBJ1-2, with 8 nucleotides matching TRBD1. Germline-derived CDR1 and CDR2 are SGHTA and FQGNSA. V lost 6 bases and J lost 4; bases outside the gene matches: 1. This CDR3 comprises 12 residues. The CDR3 sequence is CASSTGGYGYTF. The CDR3 DNA sequence: TGTGCCAGCAGTACAGGGGGCTATGGCTACACCTTC.

This clonotype has more than one count but fewer than ten. V usage is TRBV6-2 or TRBV6-3 and J usage is TRBJ2-2; D not resolved. CDR1 is MNHEY and CDR2 is SVGEGT in the germline V gene. CDR3 length equals 15 residues. Trimming pared 2 bases from V and 4 bases from J, leaving 11 bases between. Written as DNA, the CDR3 is TGTGCCAGCAGTTACCGCCAGGTCTCCACCGGGGAGCTGTTTTTT. Amino acid sequence: CASSYRQVSTGELFF.

The V call is TRBV7-2, the J call TRBJ1-5; D remains ambiguous. Trimming took off 5 bases at V and 0 bases at J, with 11 bases between the two ends. There are 15 residues in the CDR3. CDR1 is SGHTA and CDR2 is FQGNSA in the germline V gene. The CDR3, as DNA: TGTGCCAGCAGCCTGCGAAGAGATAGCAATCAGCCCCAGCATTTT. Translated, it gives CASSLRRDSNQPQHF.

The sample holds a few counts of this clonotype. The chain uses TRBV5-1 and TRBJ1-1, with D uncertain. Trimming cost V 0 bases and J 1 base, with 19 bases left between them. The CDR3 is 18 amino acids. Germline CDR1 SGHRS, CDR2 YFSETQ. The chain's CDR3 is CASSLVFWAGAPNTEAFF. CDR3 bases: TGCGCCAGCAGCTTGGTGTTTTGGGCCGGTGCCCCGAACACTGAAGCTTTCTTT. Looking up the rest from reference TRBV5-1 and TRBJ1-1 gives the full variable domain: KAGVTQTPRYLIKTRGQQVTLSCSPISGHRSVSWYQQTPGQGLQFLFEYFSETQRNKGNFPGRFSGRQFSNSRSEMNVSTLELGDSALYLCASSLVFWAGAPNTEAFFGQGTRLTVV.